Each of the 15 T cell receptor beta chains below was sequenced from the same sample in a study of control samples from healthy donors and cancer patients. This table comes from immunoSEQ multiplex PCR, and its TCRdb copy is limited to in-frame clones, with some not included. The repertoire has under 150,000 clones, more than 85% of them found once; the top ten carry roughly 9%. The sequencing sample was made of blood. The receptors derive from a woman aged 25 to 39 in good health.

This chain uses TRBV19 with TRBJ2-6, with 8 bases fitting TRBD1. Per germline, CDR1 LNHDA and CDR2 SQIVND (reference sequence). V lost 10 bases, J lost 2 bases, and 7 bases stayed unmatched. The CDR3 spans 15 residues. CDR3 in DNA: TGTGCCACTACTAACAGGGGGACTGGGGCCAACGTCCTGACTTTC. Protein sequence: CATTNRGTGANVLTF.

This clone was seen only once. The chain has TRBV18 and TRBJ1-5; tentative D call: TRBD1 (6 bases). In germline, CDR1 is KGHSH, CDR2 LQKENI. V lost 6 bases, J lost 7 bases, and 19 bases lay in between. CDR3 length equals 15 residues. The CDR3 nucleotides are TGTGCCAGCTCCCCAGAAAAGACGGGGGCCCAGCCCCAGCATTTT. Protein sequence: CASSPEKTGAQPQHF.

The chain links TRBV28 to TRBJ2-1, with D tentatively TRBD1 (6 bases). The CDR3 consists of 15 residues. Germline CDR1 reads MDHEN; CDR2 reads SYDVKM. V lost 7 bases, J lost 2 bases, and 15 bases lay in between. As DNA, the CDR3 is TGTGCCAGCACCACCCAGGGGCCCCCCTACAATGAGCAGTTCTTC. Translating it yields CASTTQGPPYNEQFF. The full variable domain, in which reference TRBV28 and TRBJ2-1 provide the parts outside the CDR3, is DVKVTQSSRYLVKRTGEKVFLECVQDMDHENMFWYRQDPGLGLRLIYFSYDVKMKEKGDIPEGYSVSREKKERFSLILESASTNQTSMYLCASTTQGPPYNEQFFGPGTRLTVL.

This clone was counted only a few times. J is TRBJ1-5 and V is TRBV30; D not resolved. This CDR3 has 14 amino acids. V gave up 0 bases and J gave up 3 bases, with 9 bases separating them. Germline V lookup: CDR1 GTSNPN, CDR2 SVGIG (reference sequence). CDR3 sequence (DNA): TGTGCCTGGAGTGTCGGTCAGACCAATCAGCCCCAGCATTTT. It encodes CAWSVGQTNQPQHF.

This sequence joins TRBV27 and TRBJ2-7, with D possibly TRBD2 on 5 matching bases. Trimming cost V 1 base and J 2 bases, with 15 bases left between them. This CDR3 comprises 16 residues. Germline V gives CDR1 MNHEY, CDR2 SMNVEV (reference sequence). The CDR3, as DNA: TGTGCCAGCAGTTTATATGCGGGCTTTGAGCCCTACGAGCAGTACTTC. Its protein product is CASSLYAGFEPYEQYF.

DNA for the CDR3: TGTGCCAGCAGTGTGTTAGGGGGCGGTGAAGCTTTCTTT. It encodes CASSVLGGGEAFF. V and J are TRBV2 and TRBJ1-1, with 7 positions matching TRBD1. Germline V CDR1 and CDR2: SNHLY, FYNNEI. Unmatched junction bases numbered 6, after V lost 4 bases and J lost 7 bases. This CDR3 contains 13 residues.

The V call is TRBV18, the J call TRBJ2-4; tentatively, D is TRBD1 (6 bases). V was shortened by 3 bases and J by 5 bases, with 17 bases between the two germline ends. Germline V gene lookup returns CDR1 KGHSH and CDR2 LQKENI. This CDR3 spans 16 amino acids. The CDR3 spells CASSPFTGSGENIQYF. In nucleotides, the CDR3 is TGTGCCAGCTCACCTTTCACAGGGTCTGGGGAAAACATTCAGTACTTC. Based on the CDR3 plus reference TRBV18 and TRBJ2-4, the full variable domain is NAGVMQNPRHLVRRRGQEARLRCSPMKGHSHVYWYRQLPEEGLKFMVYLQKENIIDESGMPKERFSAEFPKEGPSILRIQQVVRGDSAAYFCASSPFTGSGENIQYFGAGTRLSVL.

The rearrangement links TRBV19 to TRBJ2-7, with D perhaps matching TRBD1 (6 bases). CDR3 length: 15 amino acids. V lost 5 bases, J lost 3 bases, and 17 bases lay in between. The germline V gene encodes CDR1 LNHDA and CDR2 SQIVND (reference sequence). CDR3 nucleotides: TGTGCCAGTAGTCGGGACGTCAAGGGGGACTACGAGCAGTACTTC. Amino acids: CASSRDVKGDYEQYF.

The rearrangement joins TRBV3-1 (or the pseudogene TRBV3-2) to TRBJ1-1; no reliable D call. The V end was cut by 3 bases, the J end by 3 bases, with 8 bases between. This CDR3 spans 13 amino acids. Germline-derived CDR1 and CDR2 are LGHDT and YNNKEL (reference sequence). The chain's CDR3 is CASSHRADTEAFF. The CDR3 bases are TGTGCCAGCAGCCACCGGGCCGACACTGAAGCTTTCTTT.

In DNA, the CDR3 is TGTGCCAGCAGTAAAGGGAGCGGGAGAAACTCAGATACGCAGTATTTT. Translation gives CASSKGSGRNSDTQYF. The chain recombines TRBV7-3 with TRBJ2-3, with TRBD2 matching 8 bases. CDR3 size: 16 residues. J was trimmed by 4 bases and V by 6 bases; bases with no gene match: 12. Germline CDR1 reads SGHTA; CDR2 reads FQGTGA.

This sequence joins TRBV5-4 and TRBJ2-1; TRBD2 agrees at 8 bases. Losses at the gene ends were 3 bases for V and 5 bases for J; bases not matched to a gene: 7. Germline V lookup: CDR1 SGHNT, CDR2 YYREEE (reference sequence). The CDR3 sequence is 15 residues long. The CDR3 coding sequence is TGTGCCAGCAGCTCGGGAGGAGCGGGGGACAATGAGCAGTTCTTC. It is translated as CASSSGGAGDNEQFF.

V usage is TRBV10-3 and J usage is TRBJ2-3; 9 positions agree with TRBD2. Germline loops: CDR1 ENHRY, CDR2 SYGVKD. J was trimmed by 6 bases and V by 6 bases; bases with no gene match: 7. The CDR3 is 14 amino acids. For the CDR3, the DNA is TGTGCCATCAGGAAGCGGGAGGTCGACGATACGCAGTATTTT. Its protein product is CAIRKREVDDTQYF.

This chain links TRBV24-1 with TRBJ1-6; 8 bases fit TRBD1. Germline V lookup: CDR1 KGHDR, CDR2 SFDVKD. The CDR3 runs to 18 residues. V was clipped by 4 bases and J by 0 bases; unmatched bases: 7. CDR3 sequence (DNA): TGTGCCACCAGTGACTGGGACAGGTACAGCTCCTATAATTCACCCCTCCACTTT. Translation gives CATSDWDRYSSYNSPLHF.

The gene calls are TRBV14 and TRBJ2-7; possibly TRBD2 for D (5 bases). Germline V gives CDR1 SGHDN, CDR2 FVKESK. Between the trimmed V and J ends, which lost 0 bases and 6 bases, there was a span of 18 bases. The CDR3 runs 16 residues. In DNA, the CDR3 is TGTGCCAGCAGCCAAGATCAGCTGCGGGTCCTACGCGAGCAGTACTTC. Translated, it gives CASSQDQLRVLREQYF.

The gene calls are TRBV30 and TRBJ2-5; tentatively, D is TRBD2 (6 bases). Germline lookup yields CDR1 GTSNPN and CDR2 SVGIG (reference sequence). This CDR3 is built from 14 residues. V dropped 4 bases and J dropped 4 bases, with 16 bases sitting between them. This CDR3 reads CAWTTGGRGETQYF. CDR3 nucleotide sequence: TGTGCCTGGACGACCGGGGGAAGGGGAGAGACCCAGTACTTC.